This T cell receptor (beta chain) appears in the sequencing data of a study of blood T cell repertoires in COVID-19. Seattle patient enrollment occurred during active infection, with longitudinal follow-up thereafter. Using immunoSEQ multiplex PCR, the repertoire was profiled, and TCRdb retains in-frame clones only, with some absent. The sample holds a few hundred thousand clones; around 87% are singletons and the top ten take around 1%. This CDR3 has 15 amino acids. Trimming removed 2 bases at V and 4 bases at J, with 12 bases between. The germline CDR1 and CDR2 sequences are MDHEN and SYDVKM. This clone has only a few counts.

The sample taken for sequencing was peripheral blood. The sequence derives from a woman aged 40 to 55 with COVID-19, enrolled during active disease. J is TRBJ1-5 and V is TRBV28, with a tentative D call TRBD1 (6 bases). CDR3 bases: TGTGCCAGCAGTTTAACAGGGAAGGGAAATCAGCCCCAGCATTTT. The encoded protein is CASSLTGKGNQPQHF.